One sample yielded the 19 T cell receptor beta chains listed below, sequenced in a study of cytomegalovirus exposure and HLA in healthy donors. PCR was performed using 60 Vbeta and 13 Jbeta primers. Here immunoSEQ multiplex PCR was the method, and the copy in TCRdb shows in-frame clones only, minus some. The table has about 120,000 clones, about 70% seen once. Sequencing used PBMCs. The receptors come from a man younger than 45 in good health and CMV-seropositive.

This chain links TRBV25-1 with TRBJ1-3; 9 bases align to TRBD1. V lost 5 bases to trimming and J lost 1 base; unmatched junction nucleotides: 9. Germline-derived CDR1 and CDR2 are MGHDK and SYGVNS. The length of the CDR3 is 17 residues. The CDR3 bases are TGTGCCAGCAGTCTGTGGGACAGGGTCGATTCTGGAAACACCATATATTTT. It yields the protein CASSLWDRVDSGNTIYF.

This chain links TRBV2 with TRBJ2-2; TRBD1 agrees at 10 bases. CDR3 length: 16 residues. Looked up from germline, CDR1 is SNHLY and CDR2 is FYNNEI. Trimming removed 6 bases from V and 1 base from J; junction bases left unmatched: 5. In DNA, the CDR3 is TGTGCCAGCAGGGCGGGACAGGGGAGGAACACCGGGGAGCTGTTTTTT. Its translation: CASRAGQGRNTGELFF.

Of note for this clone: Relative to the germline gene, one junction end is altered; a read error may explain this. The V and J genes are TRBV19 and TRBJ2-3; D ambiguous. The CDR3 has 14 residues. CDR1 and CDR2 from the germline V gene are LNHDA and SQIVND (reference sequence). The CDR3 protein is CASSLDTSTDTQYF. The CDR3 DNA reads as TGTGCCAGTAGTTTAGATACTAGCACAGATACGCAGTATTTT. Looking up the rest from reference TRBV19 and TRBJ2-3 gives the full variable domain: DGGITQSPKYLFRKEGQNVTLSCEQNLNHDAMYWYRQDPGQGLRLIYYSQIVNDFQKGDIAEGYSVSREKKESFPLTVTSAQKNPTAFYLCASSLDTSTDTQYFGPGTRLTVL.

This rearrangement joins TRBV27 to TRBJ2-1; 9 bases map to TRBD2. The junction had 8 bases not matched to a gene; V was cut back by 2 bases and J by 9 bases. CDR1 and CDR2 from the germline V gene are MNHEY and SMNVEV (reference sequence). The CDR3 has 15 residues. CDR3 loop: CASSLGAGGPREQFF. CDR3 nucleotide sequence: TGTGCCAGCAGTTTAGGGGCGGGGGGGCCCCGTGAGCAGTTCTTC.

V gene TRBV6-1 combines with J gene TRBJ2-7, with 8 bases that match TRBD1. The CDR3 is 13 amino acids. Germline trimming cut 3 bases from V and 7 bases from J; bases unmatched to any gene: 5. Germline CDR1 is MNHNS and CDR2 is SASEGT. CDR3: CASSDIRGREQYF. The CDR3 coding sequence is TGTGCCAGCAGTGATATCAGGGGGCGGGAGCAGTACTTC.

The chain couples TRBV6-5 to TRBJ1-5; D is perhaps TRBD1 (5 bases). The CDR3 is made up of 15 amino acids. Germline V CDR1 and CDR2: MNHEY, SVGAGI. V was shortened by 5 bases and J by 2 bases, with 13 bases between the two germline ends. CDR3 sequence: CASSPGRGGNQPQHF. Here the CDR3 DNA reads TGTGCCAGCAGTCCCGGGAGGGGAGGCAATCAGCCCCAGCATTTT.

This sequence joins TRBV18 and TRBJ2-5, with 9 bases fitting TRBD1. CDR3 length: 15 amino acids. Germline-derived CDR1 and CDR2 are KGHSH and LQKENI. Trimming cost V 3 bases and J 5 bases; bases outside gene matches: 7. The CDR3 bases are TGTGCCAGCTCACCCGATGGACAGGGGATGGAGACCCAGTACTTC. This translates into CASSPDGQGMETQYF.

The chain combines TRBV9 with TRBJ2-5; D not certain. The CDR3 contains 16 residues. In germline, CDR1 is SGDLS, CDR2 YYNGEE. Trimming left V 4 bases short and J 1 base short, with 17 bases between. The CDR3 sequence: CASSIATGASQETQYF. CDR3 nucleotides: TGTGCCAGCAGCATAGCTACTGGAGCCTCCCAAGAGACCCAGTACTTC.

The chain is built from TRBV30 and TRBJ1-2; tentative D call: TRBD1 (5 bases). Deletions cut 2 bases from V and 5 bases from J, with 12 bases between. This CDR3 contains 13 residues. Germline CDR1 GTSNPN, CDR2 SVGIG (reference sequence). CDR3 region: CAWSWFKGYGYTF. CDR3 sequence (DNA): TGTGCCTGGAGTTGGTTCAAGGGGTATGGCTACACCTTC.

The gene calls are TRBV5-1 and TRBJ1-2; weak D call: TRBD1 (6 bases). Germline CDR1 is SGHRS and CDR2 is YFSETQ. CDR3 size: 15 residues. Trimming removed 1 base from V and 4 bases from J, with 14 bases in between. The DNA for the CDR3 is TGCGCCAGCAGCTTGAATTCGGCAGGGGCCTATGGCTACACCTTC. Residues: CASSLNSAGAYGYTF.

Points on this clone: Germline and junction disagree at one end, which may indicate a read error. The chain has TRBV7-9 and TRBJ1-1; D unclear. This CDR3 contains 12 residues. CDR1 and CDR2 from the germline V gene are SEHNR and FQNEAQ (reference sequence). CDR3 sequence reads: CSSRMTAGEAFF. CDR3 in DNA: TGTTCCAGCAGGATGACGGCGGGTGAAGCTTTCTTT.

The chain uses TRBV4-2 and TRBJ1-2; no definite D call. The CDR3 sequence is 15 residues long. The V end was cut by 4 bases, the J end by 3 bases, with 15 bases between. The germline gives CDR1 LGHNA, CDR2 YNFKEQ. Here the CDR3 reads CASSRTPTGDYGYTF. CDR3 nucleotide sequence: TGTGCCAGCAGCCGGACTCCCACCGGGGACTATGGCTACACCTTC.

This clone turned up a few times. This chain links TRBV28 with TRBJ2-5; possible D gene TRBD2, 6 bases. Germline V gives CDR1 MDHEN, CDR2 SYDVKM. V lost 2 bases and J 4 bases, leaving 8 bases between the germline ends. The CDR3 is made up of 13 amino acids. The DNA for the CDR3 is TGTGCCAGCAGTTTAGGGGGAGGAGAGACCCAGTACTTC. Amino acid sequence: CASSLGGGETQYF.

The rearrangement joins TRBV5-1 to TRBJ1-5, with a possible D match to TRBD1 (5 bases). The V gene's germline CDR1 is SGHRS and CDR2 YFSETQ. CDR3 size: 16 residues. Trimming removed 4 bases at V and 1 base at J, with 15 bases between. The CDR3 DNA reads TGCGCCAGCAGCCCCGGGGGGGGTACGAGCAATCAGCCCCAGCATTTT. It codes for CASSPGGGTSNQPQHF.

The chain employs TRBV9 and TRBJ1-1; 10 positions match TRBD1. Trimming took 2 bases from V and 6 from J; bases not matched to a gene: 4. The CDR3 extends over 14 amino acids. Germline CDR1 reads SGDLS; CDR2 reads YYNGEE. CDR3 protein: CASSVGDRGSEAFF. The CDR3 bases are TGTGCCAGCAGCGTGGGGGACAGGGGCTCTGAAGCTTTCTTT.

This rearrangement joins TRBV28 to TRBJ2-1; TRBD2 aligns across 10 bases. J lost 8 bases, V lost 4 bases, and 8 bases had no gene match. Germline V gene data show CDR1 as MDHEN and CDR2 as SYDVKM. The CDR3 runs to 15 residues. CDR3 region: CASSSLAGGWYEQFF. DNA of the CDR3: TGTGCCAGCAGTTCTTTAGCGGGGGGCTGGTATGAGCAGTTCTTC.

The CDR3 loop reads CSVRQGDGEQYF. The CDR3 DNA sequence: TGCAGCGTTAGGCAGGGGGACGGCGAGCAGTACTTC. The chain links TRBV29-1 to TRBJ2-5, with TRBD1 identical over 7 bases. The J call may be in error: the DNA end matches TRBJ2-7 better. This CDR3 is 12 amino acids long. Germline V gives CDR1 SQVTM, CDR2 ANQGSEA.

This sequence joins TRBV5-1 and TRBJ2-7, with 10 bases lining up with TRBD2. This CDR3 comprises 15 residues. V gave up 4 bases and J gave up 0 bases; unmatched junction bases: 4. The germline V gene has CDR1 SGHRS and CDR2 YFSETQ. The CDR3 DNA reads as TGCGCCAGCAGCGCTAGCGGGGGCCGCTCCTACGAGCAGTACTTC. Protein: CASSASGGRSYEQYF.

The chain carries TRBV10-1 and TRBJ1-5; no reliable D call. CDR3 length: 14 residues. Germline values: CDR1 WNHNN, CDR2 SYGVQD (reference sequence). This CDR3 is CATQASEGNQPQHF. The CDR3 DNA is TGCGCGACCCAGGCCTCCGAAGGCAATCAGCCCCAGCATTTT.